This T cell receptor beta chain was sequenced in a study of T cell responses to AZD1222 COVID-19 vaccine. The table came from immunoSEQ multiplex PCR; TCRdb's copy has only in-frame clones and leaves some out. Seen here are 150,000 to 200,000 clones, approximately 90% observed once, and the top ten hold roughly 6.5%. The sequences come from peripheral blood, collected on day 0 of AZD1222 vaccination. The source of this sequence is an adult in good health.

The CDR3 nucleotides are TGTGCCAGTAGTGTTAGACTCGACAGGGCGGGGACAGATACGCAGTATTTT. This sequence encodes CASSVRLDRAGTDTQYF. V and J are TRBV19 and TRBJ2-3, with D perhaps matching TRBD1 (7 bases). Germline V gives CDR1 LNHDA, CDR2 SQIVND (reference sequence). V lost 5 bases, J lost 3 bases, and 21 bases lay in between. CDR3 length equals 17 residues.